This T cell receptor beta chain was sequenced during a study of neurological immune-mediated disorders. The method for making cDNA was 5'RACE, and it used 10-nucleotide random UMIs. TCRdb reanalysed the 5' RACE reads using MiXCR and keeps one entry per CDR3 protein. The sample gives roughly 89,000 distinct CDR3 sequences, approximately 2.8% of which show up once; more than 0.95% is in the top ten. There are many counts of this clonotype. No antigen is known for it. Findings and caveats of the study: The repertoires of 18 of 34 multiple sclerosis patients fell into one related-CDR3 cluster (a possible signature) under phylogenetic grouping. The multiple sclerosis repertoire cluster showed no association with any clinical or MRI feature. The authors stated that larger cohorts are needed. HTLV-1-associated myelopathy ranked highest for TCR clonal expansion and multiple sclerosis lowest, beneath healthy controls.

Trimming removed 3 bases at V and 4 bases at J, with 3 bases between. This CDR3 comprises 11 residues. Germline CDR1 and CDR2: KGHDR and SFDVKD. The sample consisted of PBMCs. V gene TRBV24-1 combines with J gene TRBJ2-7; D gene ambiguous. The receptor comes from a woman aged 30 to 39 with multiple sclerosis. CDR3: CATSDNYEQYF. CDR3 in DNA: TGTGCCACCAGTGATAATTACGAGCAGTACTTC.